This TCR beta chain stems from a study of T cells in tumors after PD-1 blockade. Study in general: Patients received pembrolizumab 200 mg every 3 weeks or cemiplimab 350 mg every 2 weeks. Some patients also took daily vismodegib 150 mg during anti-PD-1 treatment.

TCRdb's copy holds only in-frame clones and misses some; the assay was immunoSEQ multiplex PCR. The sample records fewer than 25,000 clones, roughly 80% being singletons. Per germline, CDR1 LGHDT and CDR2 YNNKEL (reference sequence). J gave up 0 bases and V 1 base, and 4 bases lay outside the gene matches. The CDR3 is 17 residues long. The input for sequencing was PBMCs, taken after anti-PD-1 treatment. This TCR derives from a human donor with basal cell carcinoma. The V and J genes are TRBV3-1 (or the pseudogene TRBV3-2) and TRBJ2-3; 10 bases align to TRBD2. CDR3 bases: TGTGCCAGCAGCCAAGGCTTAGCGGGGGGAAGCACAGATACGCAGTATTTT. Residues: CASSQGLAGGSTDTQYF.